Listed here are 15 T cell receptor beta chains from one sample, sequenced in a study of T cell responses to AZD1222 COVID-19 vaccine. Clones were sequenced by immunoSEQ multiplex PCR, and TCRdb holds only the in-frame ones, with some missing. Among about 140,000 clones listed, about 89% were seen once. The source was peripheral blood, collected 28 days after the second dose of the MenACWY control vaccine. The source of these receptors is an adult who received the MenACWY meningococcal vaccine as a control.

The chain employs TRBV4-3 and TRBJ2-5; no clear D. The V gene lost 1 base and the J gene lost 1 base, with 10 bases spanning the gap. This CDR3 is built from 15 residues. The germline CDR1 and CDR2 sequences are LGHNA and YSLEER. CDR3 in amino acids: CASSQGMGSQETQYF. The CDR3 nucleotides are TGCGCCAGCAGCCAAGGGATGGGCAGCCAAGAGACCCAGTACTTC.

V is TRBV4-1 and J is TRBJ1-2; D call uncertain. This CDR3 region has 12 residues. V was shortened by 0 bases and J by 8 bases, with 7 bases between the two germline ends. Germline CDR1 and CDR2: MGHRA and YSYEKL. This chain's CDR3 is CASSQDYGGYTF. The DNA for the CDR3 is TGCGCCAGCAGCCAAGACTACGGCGGCTACACCTTC.

The rearrangement uses TRBV13 and TRBJ2-7; weak D call: TRBD2 (5 bases). The V gene's germline CDR1 is PRHDT and CDR2 FYEKMQ (reference sequence). The CDR3 covers 13 residues. The ends were cut back, 9 bases at V and 2 bases at J, with 14 bases in the middle. The CDR3 DNA reads TGTGCCAGTAGTCGTGGGAGAACCTACGAGCAGTACTTC. Its protein product is CASSRGRTYEQYF.

The chain's CDR3 is CASSQVEGGYTF. In nucleotides, the CDR3 is TGTGCCAGCAGCCAAGTAGAGGGAGGCTACACCTTC. The chain joins TRBV14 to TRBJ1-2; D gene unclear. Trimming took 1 base from V and 8 from J, leaving 8 bases between them. Germline V gene sequence: CDR1 SGHDN, CDR2 FVKESK. CDR3 size: 12 residues. Combining the CDR3 with reference TRBV14 and TRBJ1-2 gives the whole variable domain EAGVTQFPSHSVIEKGQTVTLRCDPISGHDNLYWYRRVMGKEIKFLLHFVKESKQDESGMPNNRFLAERTGGTYSTLKVQPAELEDSGVYFCASSQVEGGYTFGSGTRLTVV.

In DNA, the CDR3 is TGTGCCAGCATCCCCCCTCTGGGGAGTACGCAGTATTTT. It codes for CASIPPLGSTQYF. V gene TRBV28 combines with J gene TRBJ2-3; D might be TRBD2 (5 bases). CDR1 and CDR2 (germline): MDHEN, SYDVKM. The CDR3 is 13 residues long. V lost 7 bases, J lost 8 bases, and 16 bases lay in between.

The chain employs TRBV14 and TRBJ2-7; 10 nucleotides line up with TRBD2. The CDR3 length is 14 residues. Germline V gives CDR1 SGHDN, CDR2 FVKESK. Germline trimming cut 2 bases from V and 7 bases from J; bases unmatched to any gene: 5. The CDR3 coding sequence is TGTGCCAGCAGCCAACTAGCGGGAGTAGGAGAGCAGTACTTC. Its translation: CASSQLAGVGEQYF.

The chain combines TRBV19 with TRBJ2-4; possible D gene TRBD1, 5 bases. Germline V lookup: CDR1 LNHDA, CDR2 SQIVND (reference sequence). This CDR3 region has 14 residues. Trimming took 8 bases from V and 3 from J, leaving 14 bases between them. The CDR3 protein is CASGPAQGKNIQYF. CDR3 DNA: TGTGCCAGTGGACCCGCGCAGGGCAAAAACATTCAGTACTTC.

This clone was detected once. The chain is built from TRBV7-9 and TRBJ1-5; D remains ambiguous. The CDR3 is 12 residues long. The germline gives CDR1 SEHNR, CDR2 FQNEAQ (reference sequence). Trimming pared 1 base from V and 10 bases from J, leaving 8 bases between. The CDR3 coding sequence is TGTGCCAGCAGCTTAGATGAGGGACCCCAGCATTTT. Translation gives CASSLDEGPQHF. The whole variable domain, filled in from reference TRBV7-9 and TRBJ1-5, reads DTGVSQNPRHKITKRGQNVTFRCDPISEHNRLYWYRQTLGQGPEFLTYFQNEAQLEKSRLLSDRFSAERPKGSFSTLEIQRTEQGDSAMYLCASSLDEGPQHFGDGTRLSIL.

The genes are TRBV18 and TRBJ1-3; D not resolved. V dropped 3 bases and J dropped 0 bases, with 9 bases sitting between them. Germline V gene lookup returns CDR1 KGHSH and CDR2 LQKENI. This CDR3 is 15 amino acids long. CDR3 nucleotides: TGTGCCAGCTCACCGACACTCAGCTCTGGAAACACCATATATTTT. Its translation: CASSPTLSSGNTIYF. Based on the CDR3 plus reference TRBV18 and TRBJ1-3, the full variable domain is NAGVMQNPRHLVRRRGQEARLRCSPMKGHSHVYWYRQLPEEGLKFMVYLQKENIIDESGMPKERFSAEFPKEGPSILRIQQVVRGDSAAYFCASSPTLSSGNTIYFGEGSWLTVV.

CDR3 protein: CASSKGQGAIETQYF. CDR3 sequence (DNA): TGCGCCAGCAGCAAGGGACAGGGGGCAATAGAGACCCAGTACTTC. The chain has TRBV5-1 and TRBJ2-5, with 12 nucleotides matching TRBD1. Germline V gene lookup returns CDR1 SGHRS and CDR2 YFSETQ. The CDR3 sequence is 15 residues long. V was pared by 4 bases and J by 4 bases, with 5 bases of the junction left unmatched.

V is TRBV19 and J is TRBJ2-7, with D perhaps TRBD2 (6 bases). The CDR3 spans 14 residues. V was shortened by 3 bases and J by 6 bases, with 15 bases between the two germline ends. From germline, CDR1 is LNHDA and CDR2 SQIVND (reference sequence). The CDR3 coding sequence is TGTGCCAGTAGTATTGTTTCCGGGAGTGGCGAGCAGTACTTC. It is translated as CASSIVSGSGEQYF.

The rearrangement uses TRBV25-1 and TRBJ2-1, with D unclear. CDR1 and CDR2 from the germline V gene are MGHDK and SYGVNS. This CDR3 is built from 16 residues. V shed 1 base and J shed 0 bases, with 10 bases lying between them. CDR3 sequence reads: CASSEWGSSSYNEQFF. DNA of the CDR3: TGTGCCAGCAGTGAATGGGGTAGTAGCTCCTACAATGAGCAGTTCTTC.

This sequence joins TRBV2 and TRBJ2-7; D not certain. Germline CDR1 and CDR2: SNHLY and FYNNEI. The V end was cut by 3 bases, the J end by 7 bases, with 13 bases between. The CDR3 is made up of 13 amino acids. The CDR3 reads CASSEVLAVEQYF. The CDR3 DNA reads as TGTGCCAGCAGTGAGGTGTTAGCCGTAGAGCAGTACTTC.

V and J are TRBV6-6 and TRBJ1-1, with a possible D match to TRBD1 (5 bases). Trimming left V 5 bases short and J 4 bases short, with 14 bases between. From germline, CDR1 is MNHNY and CDR2 SVGAGI (reference sequence). The CDR3 covers 14 residues. CDR3 sequence: CASSVKGSSTEAFF. The CDR3 DNA sequence: TGTGCCAGCAGTGTGAAGGGGTCATCCACTGAAGCTTTCTTT.

This chain joins TRBV5-8 and TRBJ2-1; TRBD1 or TRBD2 may be the D gene (5 bases each). The CDR3 has 15 amino acids. The V gene's germline CDR1 is SGHTS and CDR2 YDEGEE. The germline V and J ends were trimmed by 4 bases and 5 bases, with 16 bases remaining between them. The CDR3 coding sequence is TGTGCCAGCAGCCGACGGGACCTCGGGAACAATGAGCAGTTCTTC. It encodes CASSRRDLGNNEQFF.